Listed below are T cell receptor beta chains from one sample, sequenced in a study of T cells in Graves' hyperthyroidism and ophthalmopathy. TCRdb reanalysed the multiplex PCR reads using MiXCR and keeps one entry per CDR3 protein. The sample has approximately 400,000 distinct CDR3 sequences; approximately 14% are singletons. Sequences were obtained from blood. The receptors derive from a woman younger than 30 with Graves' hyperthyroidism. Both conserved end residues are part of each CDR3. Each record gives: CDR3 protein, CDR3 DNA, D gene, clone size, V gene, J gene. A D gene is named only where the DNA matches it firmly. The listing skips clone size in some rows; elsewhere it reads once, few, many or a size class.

CDR3: CASSLDHLPGLGNEQFF
DNA: TGTGCCAGCAGCTTAGATCACCTCCCGGGACTAGGCAATGAGCAGTTCTTC
D: TRBD2
size: NA
V: TRBV11-2
J: TRBJ2-1

CDR3: CSVEVFGAGGQYF
DNA: TGCAGCGTTGAAGTTTTTGGGGCGGGGGGGCAGTACTTC
D: TRBD2
size: few
V: TRBV29-1
J: TRBJ2-7

CDR3: CASSLLGGDTQYF
DNA: TGTGCCAGCAGTTTGCTTGGGGGGGATACGCAGTATTTT
D: NA
size: many
V: TRBV12-3/TRBV12-4
J: TRBJ2-3

CDR3: CATKDRTTLKGYTF
DNA: TGTGCCACCAAGGACAGAACAACTTTAAAAGGCTACACCTTC
D: NA
size: few
V: TRBV27
J: TRBJ1-2

CDR3: CSARSAWQGRDTF
DNA: TGCAGTGCCCGGTCGGCGTGGCAGGGAAGAGACACCTTC
D: NA
size: many
V: TRBV20-1
J: TRBJ1-2

CDR3: CASSQGIWAEKLFF
DNA: TGTGCCAGCTCACAGGGTATTTGGGCTGAAAAACTGTTTTTT
D: NA
size: many
V: TRBV18
J: TRBJ1-4

CDR3: CASSFRDLSNEKLFF
DNA: TGTGCCAGCAGTTTTCGGGACCTTTCCAATGAAAAACTGTTTTTT
D: NA
size: many
V: TRBV28
J: TRBJ1-4

CDR3: CASSATGAATEAFF
DNA: TGTGCCAGCAGTGCGACAGGGGCGGCCACTGAAGCTTTCTTT
D: TRBD1
size: many
V: TRBV6-1
J: TRBJ1-1

CDR3: CASYGGSWTGELFF
DNA: TGTGCCTCATACGGGGGGTCCTGGACCGGGGAGCTGTTTTTT
D: TRBD2
size: many
V: TRBV30
J: TRBJ2-2

CDR3: CASSQENLNYGYTF
DNA: TGTGCCAGCAGCCAAGAAAACCTTAACTATGGCTACACCTTC
D: NA
size: NA
V: TRBV7-2
J: TRBJ1-2

CDR3: CASSTRVGGRAGTDTQYF
DNA: TGTGCCAGCAGCACCCGCGTCGGCGGGAGGGCCGGCACAGATACGCAGTATTTT
D: TRBD2
size: many
V: TRBV11-3
J: TRBJ2-3

CDR3: CASSPPGRGEDTQYF
DNA: TGTGCCAGCAGCCCCCCGGGCCGCGGGGAGGATACGCAGTATTTT
D: NA
size: few
V: TRBV4-2
J: TRBJ2-3

CDR3: CASSGSGTRKNIQYF
DNA: TGTGCCAGCAGCGGTTCCGGGACTAGAAAAAACATTCAGTACTTC
D: TRBD2
size: many
V: TRBV3-1
J: TRBJ2-4

CDR3: CASSETVSVEQYF
DNA: TGTGCCAGCAGTGAAACTGTATCGGTTGAGCAGTACTTC
D: NA
size: NA
V: TRBV6-1
J: TRBJ2-7

CDR3: CASSRSQGTEAFF
DNA: TGTGCCAGCAGCCGAAGCCAGGGGACTGAAGCTTTCTTT
D: NA
size: many
V: TRBV14
J: TRBJ1-1

CDR3: CASSIRTSPSDTQYF
DNA: TGTGCCAGCAGCATACGCACTTCTCCATCAGATACGCAGTATTTT
D: NA
size: many
V: TRBV7-2
J: TRBJ2-3

CDR3: CASSLPRDRGGDTGELFF
DNA: TGTGCCAGCAGCTTACCCCGGGACAGGGGAGGGGACACCGGGGAGCTGTTTTTT
D: TRBD1
size: many
V: TRBV11-3
J: TRBJ2-2

CDR3: CASSLNNPAANYGYTF
DNA: TGTGCCAGCAGCTTAAATAACCCCGCCGCTAACTATGGCTACACCTTC
D: NA
size: many
V: TRBV7-9
J: TRBJ1-2